Listed here is a single T cell receptor beta chain. CDR1 and CDR2 from the germline V gene are MGHRA and YSYEKL. The CDR3 runs 16 residues. V shed 0 bases and J 7 bases; nucleotides not matched to a gene: 6. Using immunoSEQ multiplex PCR, the repertoire was profiled, and TCRdb retains in-frame clones only, with some absent. This sample yields more than 120,000 clones, of which about 88% are seen a single time; just under 9% belongs to the top ten. The sample originates from a study of cytomegalovirus exposure and HLA in healthy donors. This chain links TRBV4-1 with TRBJ2-1, with TRBD2 identical over 10 bases. The sequencing sample was made of PBMCs. The sequence was obtained from a man aged 18 to 29 in good health and CMV-seropositive. The CDR3 sequence is CASSQESSGRGNEQFF. As DNA, the CDR3 is TGCGCCAGCAGCCAAGAATCTAGCGGGAGAGGGAATGAGCAGTTCTTC.